Presented here are 20 T cell receptor beta chains from one specimen sequenced in a study of T cell responses to AZD1222 COVID-19 vaccine. TCRdb's copy holds only in-frame clones and misses some; the assay was immunoSEQ multiplex PCR. The repertoire consists of about 88,000 clones, with approximately 90% occurring once and the leading ten covering approximately 5.2%. Source: peripheral blood, taken on day 0 of AZD1222 vaccination. Receptors originate from an adult in good health.

The V call is TRBV7-9, the J call TRBJ2-7; 9 bases fit TRBD1. CDR3 size: 16 residues. CDR1 and CDR2 from the germline V gene are SEHNR and FQNEAQ (reference sequence). With V trimmed by 5 bases and J by 1 base, 9 bases remained unmatched. The DNA of the CDR3 is TGTGCCAGCAGCGACCCCGACAGGGGGGTTTCCTACGAGCAGTACTTC. The encoded protein is CASSDPDRGVSYEQYF.

The CDR3 protein is CASSSSSGTAQFF. In DNA form, the CDR3 reads TGTGCCAGCAGTTCCTCTAGCGGAACAGCACAGTTCTTC. The chain is built from TRBV12-3 or TRBV12-4 and TRBJ2-1, with TRBD2 matching 7 bases. There are 13 residues in the CDR3. The V and J ends lost 4 bases and 13 bases, in that order; junction bases with no gene match: 10.

The rearrangement uses TRBV19 and TRBJ2-7; TRBD2 aligns across 14 bases. This CDR3 comprises 16 residues. Germline loops: CDR1 LNHDA, CDR2 SQIVND (reference sequence). Unmatched junction bases numbered 6, after V lost 5 bases and J lost 3 bases. The CDR3 DNA sequence: TGTGCCAGTAGTCTAGCAGGGACTAGCGGGAGCTACGAGCAGTACTTC. Translated, it gives CASSLAGTSGSYEQYF.

The gene calls are TRBV14 and TRBJ2-3; 9 positions agree with TRBD2. V shed 4 bases and J 2 bases; nucleotides not matched to a gene: 13. CDR1 and CDR2 from the germline V gene are SGHDN and FVKESK. The CDR3 is 18 residues long. DNA of the CDR3: TGTGCCAGCAGCCCCGGACCCCTGCTAGCGGGATACACAGATACGCAGTATTTT. As protein: CASSPGPLLAGYTDTQYF. Drawing the rest from reference TRBV14 and TRBJ2-3, the complete variable domain is EAGVTQFPSHSVIEKGQTVTLRCDPISGHDNLYWYRRVMGKEIKFLLHFVKESKQDESGMPNNRFLAERTGGTYSTLKVQPAELEDSGVYFCASSPGPLLAGYTDTQYFGPGTRLTVL.

The chain couples TRBV10-3 to TRBJ2-7; D might be TRBD2 (5 bases). This CDR3 has 16 residues. CDR1 is ENHRY, CDR2 SYGVKD, per germline. The V end lost 2 bases, the J end lost 3 bases, and 17 bases lay between the germline ends. The CDR3 DNA follows: TGTGCCATCAGTGAGCCCGAGAGACTCGAGGGCTACGAGCAGTACTTC. It codes for CAISEPERLEGYEQYF.

DNA of the CDR3: TGCGCCAGCAGCTTGGAGTTAGCGGGAGAGGCGTTCTTC. It is translated as CASSLELAGEAFF. The genes are TRBV5-1 and TRBJ2-1; TRBD2 matches 9 bases. In germline, CDR1 is SGHRS, CDR2 YFSETQ. CDR3 length: 13 amino acids. V was clipped by 0 bases and J by 15 bases; unmatched bases: 7.

The chain joins TRBV15 to TRBJ1-1; the match to TRBD1 covers 7 bases. Per germline, CDR1 LNHNV and CDR2 YYDKDF (reference sequence). The junction had 5 bases not matched to a gene; V was cut back by 5 bases and J by 2 bases. This CDR3 region has 14 residues. The CDR3 here is CATSRQGLNTEAFF. The DNA of the CDR3 is TGTGCCACCAGCCGACAGGGATTAAACACTGAAGCTTTCTTT.

The J gene is TRBJ1-2, the V gene TRBV28; D unresolved. Per germline, CDR1 MDHEN and CDR2 SYDVKM. Trimming cost V 7 bases and J 0 bases, with 9 bases left between them. The CDR3 extends over 13 amino acids. CDR3 amino acids: CASIPSTNYGYTF. CDR3 sequence (DNA): TGTGCCAGCATCCCGTCTACTAACTATGGCTACACCTTC.

The V call is TRBV6-5, the J call TRBJ2-7, with D possibly matching TRBD1 (5 bases). Between the trimmed V and J ends, which lost 2 bases and 6 bases, there was a span of 5 bases. CDR3 length equals 11 residues. Germline loops: CDR1 MNHEY, CDR2 SVGAGI. CDR3 nucleotides: TGTGCCAGCAGTTACGGGGCCGAGCAGTACTTC. Its protein is CASSYGAEQYF.

This clone was observed once. The rearrangement joins TRBV7-9 to TRBJ2-7; the match to TRBD1 covers 7 bases. V shed 0 bases and J 2 bases; nucleotides not matched to a gene: 4. The CDR3 covers 15 residues. The germline V gene has CDR1 SEHNR and CDR2 FQNEAQ (reference sequence). CDR3 in DNA: TGTGCCAGCAGCTTAGCAGGGGGCCGACCCTACGAGCAGTACTTC. Amino acids: CASSLAGGRPYEQYF.

The chain carries TRBV9 and TRBJ2-7; the match to TRBD1 covers 7 bases. Germline V gives CDR1 SGDLS, CDR2 YYNGEE. This CDR3 has 14 amino acids. V shed 0 bases, J shed 3 bases, and the junction held 3 bases outside the gene matches. The CDR3 DNA is TGTGCCAGCAGCGTAGGGGGACAGTTCTACGAGCAGTACTTC. Translation: CASSVGGQFYEQYF.

The chain has TRBV5-5 and TRBJ1-1; D ambiguous. V lost 4 bases to trimming and J lost 1 base, with 17 bases between them. CDR3 length: 16 residues. Germline CDR1 SGHKS, CDR2 YYEKEE (reference sequence). The CDR3 reads CASSLVTPVPNTEAFF. CDR3 in DNA: TGTGCCAGCAGCCTGGTTACACCTGTACCGAACACTGAAGCTTTCTTT.

This clone showed up just once. The chain couples TRBV5-8 to TRBJ2-1; maybe TRBD2 (5 bases). The germline V gene encodes CDR1 SGHTS and CDR2 YDEGEE. With 0 bases removed from V and 4 bases from J, the gap between germline ends came to 14 bases. This CDR3 contains 16 residues. CDR3 in DNA: TGTGCCAGCAGCTTGGTGGGATTTAGCGTTTACAATGAGCAGTTCTTC. As protein: CASSLVGFSVYNEQFF.

The chain combines TRBV9 with TRBJ2-7; 7 positions agree with TRBD1. The CDR3 runs 14 residues. With V trimmed by 3 bases and J by 5 bases, 8 bases remained unmatched. The germline V gene has CDR1 SGDLS and CDR2 YYNGEE. CDR3 DNA: TGTGCCAGCAGCGACCCCGCCGGGACAGACGAGCAGTACTTC. This encodes CASSDPAGTDEQYF.

In its sample, this clone was seen a few times. This rearrangement joins TRBV4-1 to TRBJ2-7; 13 positions match TRBD2. CDR3 length equals 17 residues. Germline V CDR1 and CDR2: MGHRA, YSYEKL. Trimming took 4 bases from V and 5 from J; bases not matched to a gene: 11. The CDR3 loop reads CASSLSGLAGSGNEQYF. CDR3 bases: TGCGCCAGCAGCCTGTCGGGACTAGCGGGAAGTGGAAACGAGCAGTACTTC.

The count of this clone is one. The chain links TRBV28 to TRBJ2-1; the match to TRBD2 covers 7 bases. Germline trimming cut 6 bases from V and 6 bases from J; bases unmatched to any gene: 5. CDR3 length: 13 amino acids. Germline-derived CDR1 and CDR2 are MDHEN and SYDVKM. The CDR3 region is CASRRGGVNEQFF. DNA for the CDR3: TGTGCCAGCAGACGTGGGGGGGTCAATGAGCAGTTCTTC. The full variable domain, its missing parts supplied by reference TRBV28 and TRBJ2-1, is DVKVTQSSRYLVKRTGEKVFLECVQDMDHENMFWYRQDPGLGLRLIYFSYDVKMKEKGDIPEGYSVSREKKERFSLILESASTNQTSMYLCASRRGGVNEQFFGPGTRLTVL.

The rearrangement joins TRBV9 to TRBJ1-1; tentative D call: TRBD1 (6 bases). This CDR3 spans 13 amino acids. Germline assignment: CDR1 SGDLS and CDR2 YYNGEE. V was pared by 4 bases and J by 5 bases, with 12 bases between. The CDR3 protein is CASSRRGWTEAFF. As DNA, the CDR3 is TGTGCCAGCAGCCGCAGGGGCTGGACTGAAGCTTTCTTT.

CDR3: CASSPDRATDTQYF. CDR3 DNA sequence: TGTGCCAGTAGCCCTGACAGGGCCACAGATACGCAGTATTTT. This chain connects TRBV19 to TRBJ2-3; 7 bases fit TRBD1. The CDR3 runs 14 residues. V gave up 6 bases and J gave up 2 bases; unmatched junction bases: 5. CDR1 is LNHDA, CDR2 SQIVND, per germline (reference sequence).

The genes are TRBV7-6 and TRBJ2-7; 7 bases agree with TRBD1. The germline gives CDR1 SGHVS, CDR2 FNYEAQ. This CDR3 region has 16 residues. V trimming: 2 bases; J trimming: 2 bases; junction bases outside the gene matches: 9. Here the CDR3 reads CASSLTRGIAAYEQYF. In nucleotides, the CDR3 is TGTGCCAGCAGCTTAACCAGGGGGATCGCAGCCTACGAGCAGTACTTC. Filled out from reference TRBV7-6 and TRBJ2-7, the complete variable domain reads GAGVSQSPRYKVTKRGQDVALRCDPISGHVSLYWYRQALGQGPEFLTYFNYEAQQDKSGLPNDRFSAERPEGSISTLTIQRTEQRDSAMYRCASSLTRGIAAYEQYFGPGTRLTVT.

The chain joins TRBV4-1 to TRBJ1-5; TRBD1 matches 7 bases. Germline-derived CDR1 and CDR2 are MGHRA and YSYEKL. After removal of 4 bases from V and 5 bases from J, the junction contained 8 bases not matched to a gene. CDR3 length: 15 residues. CDR3 protein: CASSRARDSYQPQHF. Here the CDR3 DNA reads TGCGCCAGCAGCCGAGCCCGGGACAGCTATCAGCCCCAGCATTTT.